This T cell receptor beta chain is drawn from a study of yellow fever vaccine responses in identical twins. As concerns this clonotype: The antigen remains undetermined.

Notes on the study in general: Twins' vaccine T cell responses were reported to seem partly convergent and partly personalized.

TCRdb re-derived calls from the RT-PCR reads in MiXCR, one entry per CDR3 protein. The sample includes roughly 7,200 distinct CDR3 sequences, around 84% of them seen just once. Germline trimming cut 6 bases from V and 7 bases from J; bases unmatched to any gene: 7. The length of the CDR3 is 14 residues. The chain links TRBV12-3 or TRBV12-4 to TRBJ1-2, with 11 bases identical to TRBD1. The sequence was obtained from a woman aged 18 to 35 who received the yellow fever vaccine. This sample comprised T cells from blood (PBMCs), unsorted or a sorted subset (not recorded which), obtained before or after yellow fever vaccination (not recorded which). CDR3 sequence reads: CASSSLGQGGGYTF. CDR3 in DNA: TGTGCCAGCAGCTCCCTGGGACAGGGGGGTGGCTACACCTTC.